This TCR beta chain derives from a study of cytomegalovirus exposure and HLA in healthy donors. Primers: 60 Vbeta forward and 13 Jbeta reverse. The data were produced by immunoSEQ multiplex PCR, yet TCRdb's version contains in-frame clones alone and is incomplete. The sample spans 200,000 to 250,000 clones; the ten largest clones claim under 1%. Remarks on this clone: Antigen: not known.

CDR3 length: 16 residues. V was shortened by 2 bases and J by 6 bases, with 16 bases between the two germline ends. In germline, CDR1 is LGHNA, CDR2 YSLEER. General study findings and limits: According to a later analysis, donors in an Asian-associated ancestry cluster reportedly had fewer N-insertions than the approximately 720-donor mean.

V gene TRBV4-3 combines with J gene TRBJ1-4; D unclear. Sequenced material: PBMCs. This TCR was recovered from a woman in her thirties in good health and CMV-seropositive. The CDR3 DNA follows: TGCGCCAGCAGCCAAAAAGGTGGGCAGATGGATGAAAAACTGTTTTTT. Amino acid sequence: CASSQKGGQMDEKLFF.